The 30 T cell receptor beta chains in this list originate from one sample, sequenced in a study of blood T cell repertoires in COVID-19. Data came from immunoSEQ multiplex PCR; TCRdb stores just in-frame clones and leaves some out. Of about 120,000 clones listed, 65% to 85% are singletons. The material sequenced was peripheral blood. The receptors here all came from a woman in her seventies with acute or convalescent COVID-19.

V gene TRBV4-2 combines with J gene TRBJ1-2; weak D call: TRBD1 (6 bases). The V gene's germline CDR1 is LGHNA and CDR2 YNFKEQ. The CDR3 has 16 residues. Trimming cost V 4 bases and J 4 bases, with 19 bases left between them. CDR3 sequence: CASSLNPRRTAYGYTF. For the CDR3, the DNA is TGTGCCAGCAGCCTCAACCCTCGGCGGACAGCCTATGGCTACACCTTC.

This clone was found once. CDR3 nucleotides: TGTGCCAGCAGTGCTACAAGGACAGTTGGGGATGAAAAACTGTTTTTT. It encodes CASSATRTVGDEKLFF. The chain recombines TRBV6-2 or TRBV6-3 with TRBJ1-4, with a tentative D call TRBD1 (6 bases). This CDR3 contains 16 residues. The germline V and J ends were trimmed by 5 bases and 6 bases, with 19 bases remaining between them. Per the germline V gene, CDR1 is MNHEY and CDR2 is SVGEGT.

This rearrangement joins TRBV7-9 to TRBJ1-6; 9 bases line up with TRBD1. With V trimmed by 5 bases and J by 7 bases, 6 bases remained unmatched. The CDR3 spans 15 residues. The germline CDR1 and CDR2 sequences are SEHNR and FQNEAQ (reference sequence). The chain's CDR3 is CASSAGQGSNSPLHF. Here the CDR3 DNA reads TGTGCCAGCAGCGCGGGACAGGGAAGCAATTCACCCCTCCACTTT. The whole variable domain, remainder taken from reference TRBV7-9 and TRBJ1-6, is DTGVSQNPRHKITKRGQNVTFRCDPISEHNRLYWYRQTLGQGPEFLTYFQNEAQLEKSRLLSDRFSAERPKGSFSTLEIQRTEQGDSAMYLCASSAGQGSNSPLHFGNGTRLTVT.

The gene calls are TRBV7-2 and TRBJ1-4; D is unresolved. Germline values: CDR1 SGHTA, CDR2 FQGNSA. The CDR3 length is 13 residues. V was clipped by 4 bases and J by 8 bases, with 11 bases between them. In DNA form, the CDR3 reads TGTGCCAGCAGCTCGATACGGAGAGAAAAACTGTTTTTT. Its translation: CASSSIRREKLFF.

The rearrangement joins TRBV12-3 or TRBV12-4 to TRBJ1-2; D may be TRBD1 (5 bases). This CDR3 region has 13 residues. The V end lost 5 bases, the J end lost 2 bases, and 9 bases lay between the germline ends. The CDR3 DNA follows: TGTGCCAGCAGTCCAGACAGCAACTATGGCTACACCTTC. Translating it yields CASSPDSNYGYTF.

The genes are TRBV5-1 and TRBJ2-5; tentative D call: TRBD1 (6 bases). Germline CDR1 and CDR2: SGHRS and YFSETQ. This CDR3 region has 14 residues. Trimming left V 2 bases short and J 3 bases short, with 11 bases between. The DNA for the CDR3 is TGCGCCAGCAGCTTACCGGACAGTAAAGAGACCCAGTACTTC. This sequence encodes CASSLPDSKETQYF.

The chain joins TRBV5-5 to TRBJ2-5; D is possibly TRBD1 (6 bases). CDR3 length: 14 amino acids. Trimming stripped 0 bases from V and 7 bases from J, with 13 bases between. Looked up from germline, CDR1 is SGHKS and CDR2 is YYEKEE (reference sequence). The DNA for the CDR3 is TGTGCCAGCAGCTTGGAGGGGCAGGGGTTGACCCAGTACTTC. It yields the protein CASSLEGQGLTQYF.

This clone is a singleton in its sample. The chain carries TRBV25-1 and TRBJ2-1, with 9 bases matching TRBD1. The junction had 5 bases not matched to a gene; V was cut back by 6 bases and J by 2 bases. Per the germline V gene, CDR1 is MGHDK and CDR2 is SYGVNS. This CDR3 spans 15 amino acids. CDR3 nucleotides: TGTGCCAGCAGGGGGGACAGGGTTACCTACAATGAGCAGTTCTTC. Its translation is CASRGDRVTYNEQFF. The variable domain in full, completed from reference TRBV25-1 and TRBJ2-1, reads EADIYQTPRYLVIGTGKKITLECSQTMGHDKMYWYQQDPGMELHLIHYSYGVNSTEKGDLSSESTVSRIRTEHFPLTLESARPSHTSQYLCASRGDRVTYNEQFFGPGTRLTVL.

The chain carries TRBV25-1 and TRBJ2-1; D is ambiguous. This CDR3 contains 12 residues. Trimming left V 11 bases short and J 2 bases short, with 10 bases between. Germline CDR1 MGHDK, CDR2 SYGVNS. The CDR3 DNA sequence: TGTGCCTCTAGGCAGACCTACAATGAGCAGTTCTTC. Its translation is CASRQTYNEQFF.

The chain recombines TRBV6-2 or TRBV6-3 with TRBJ1-5; D is unresolved. CDR1 MNHEY and CDR2 SVGEGT come from the germline V gene. The ends were cut back, 0 bases at V and 0 bases at J, with 12 bases in the middle. This CDR3 is built from 17 residues. CDR3 sequence reads: CASSYSTGRISNQPQHF. The CDR3, as DNA: TGTGCCAGCAGTTACTCGACGGGAAGAATTAGCAATCAGCCCCAGCATTTT.

The CDR3 bases are TGTGCCAGCAGCAGAGAACCCGGGACAGCCTTTGCCACCATATATTTT. This codes for CASSREPGTAFATIYF. This chain joins TRBV5-8 and TRBJ1-3; 7 positions match TRBD1. The V gene end was trimmed by 4 bases and the J gene end by 9 bases; junction bases not matched to a gene: 16. CDR1 and CDR2 (germline): SGHTS, YDEGEE. This CDR3 contains 16 residues.

This clone was seen more than once but under ten times. The chain couples TRBV19 to TRBJ1-2, with 7 nucleotides matching TRBD1. This CDR3 is built from 14 residues. The J segment lost 3 bases and the V segment lost 8 bases, leaving 9 bases of the junction unmatched. Per the germline V gene, CDR1 is LNHDA and CDR2 is SQIVND (reference sequence). The CDR3 reads CASARDSSYYGYTF. The CDR3 DNA follows: TGTGCCAGTGCCCGGGACAGTAGCTACTATGGCTACACCTTC.

V and J are TRBV11-3 and TRBJ1-1, with a possible D match to TRBD1 (6 bases). The CDR3 extends over 17 amino acids. V lost 3 bases, J lost 0 bases, and 17 bases lay in between. Germline V gene lookup returns CDR1 SGHNT and CDR2 YENEEA. Here the CDR3 DNA reads TGTGCCAGCAGCTTGGGGCTGGGGGCTGCAATGAACACTGAAGCTTTCTTT. Protein product: CASSLGLGAAMNTEAFF.

This rearrangement joins TRBV11-1 to TRBJ1-2; D is uncertain. Trimming shortened V by 3 bases and J by 4 bases, and 12 bases separated the two germline ends. This CDR3 is built from 14 residues. Looked up from germline, CDR1 is SGHAT and CDR2 is FQDESV (reference sequence). The CDR3 here is CASSFGGYGYGYTF. The DNA for the CDR3 is TGTGCCAGCAGCTTCGGTGGTTATGGCTATGGCTACACCTTC.

The rearrangement joins TRBV5-1 to TRBJ1-4, with D perhaps matching TRBD1 (5 bases). CDR3 size: 15 residues. Germline V gene sequence: CDR1 SGHRS, CDR2 YFSETQ. Trimming stripped 3 bases from V and 3 bases from J, with 12 bases between. CDR3 sequence reads: CASSSGIWANEKLFF. The CDR3 nucleotides are TGCGCCAGCAGCTCAGGGATATGGGCTAATGAAAAACTGTTTTTT.

The CDR3 nucleotides read TGTGCCAGCAGTGAAAGGGGAGATACGCAGTATTTT. It yields the protein CASSERGDTQYF. The chain combines TRBV6-1 with TRBJ2-3; perhaps TRBD1 as D (5 bases). Per germline, CDR1 MNHNS and CDR2 SASEGT. V lost 2 bases to trimming and J lost 5 bases, with 5 bases between them. The CDR3 spans 12 residues.

The chain carries TRBV5-1 and TRBJ1-1, with D maybe TRBD1 (5 bases). The V end was cut by 3 bases, the J end by 4 bases, with 13 bases between. Germline loops: CDR1 SGHRS, CDR2 YFSETQ. The CDR3 sequence is 14 residues long. The CDR3 DNA is TGCGCCAGCAGCTCAACCAGGGAGGGCACTGAAGCTTTCTTT. This translates into CASSSTREGTEAFF.

This clone was counted a single time. The chain carries TRBV10-1 and TRBJ2-3; a possible D gene is TRBD2 (7 bases). The length of the CDR3 is 16 residues. Trimming shortened V by 2 bases and J by 0 bases, and 12 bases separated the two germline ends. The germline gives CDR1 WNHNN, CDR2 SYGVQD (reference sequence). CDR3 in amino acids: CASSELGGLSTDTQYF. The DNA of the CDR3 is TGCGCCAGCAGTGAGCTCGGGGGGCTAAGCACAGATACGCAGTATTTT.

The J gene is TRBJ1-2, the V gene TRBV19; 9 nucleotides match TRBD1. V dropped 5 bases and J dropped 5; count of bases not matched to a gene: 6. In germline, CDR1 is LNHDA, CDR2 SQIVND (reference sequence). The CDR3 consists of 14 residues. CDR3 protein: CASSVTGTGYGYTF. The CDR3 DNA sequence: TGTGCCAGTAGTGTCACCGGGACAGGGTATGGCTACACCTTC.

This clone has only one observation. The chain couples TRBV11-2 to TRBJ1-1; TRBD1 agrees at 8 bases. The ends lost 5 bases at V and 8 bases at J; junction bases unmatched: 7. CDR1 and CDR2 from the germline V gene are SGHAT and FQNNGV. CDR3 size: 13 residues. CDR3 loop: CASSAYRGIEAFF. CDR3 coding DNA: TGTGCCAGCAGCGCATACAGGGGGATAGAAGCTTTCTTT.

The CDR3 loop reads CSVDGWDEKLFF. The CDR3 DNA reads TGCAGCGTTGACGGGTGGGATGAAAAACTGTTTTTT. J is TRBJ1-4 and V is TRBV29-1; no clear D. There are 12 residues in the CDR3. CDR1 and CDR2 from the germline V gene are SQVTM and ANQGSEA. The V and J ends lost 3 bases and 6 bases respectively, with 8 bases between them.

The chain uses TRBV12-5 and TRBJ2-5, with 7 bases identical to TRBD2. The CDR3 loop spans 12 amino acids. Germline V gene sequence: CDR1 LGHNT, CDR2 FRNRAP. Losses at the gene ends were 6 bases for V and 7 bases for J; bases not matched to a gene: 5. Here the CDR3 reads CASGSQRGTQYF. The CDR3 DNA sequence: TGTGCTAGTGGCTCTCAGCGGGGGACCCAGTACTTC.

The J gene is TRBJ1-6, the V gene TRBV6-5; D not resolved. CDR3 length: 13 amino acids. CDR1 MNHEY and CDR2 SVGAGI come from the germline V gene. The germline V and J ends were trimmed by 7 bases and 7 bases, with 11 bases remaining between them. CDR3 sequence (DNA): TGTGCCAGCAAGGAGGCGATCAATTCACCCCTCCACTTT. This codes for CASKEAINSPLHF.

This clone has only one observation. The rearrangement uses TRBV18 and TRBJ1-5; D remains ambiguous. The germline V gene has CDR1 KGHSH and CDR2 LQKENI. This CDR3 spans 13 amino acids. V lost 2 bases to trimming and J lost 0 bases, with 2 bases between them. CDR3 coding DNA: TGTGCCAGCTCACCATATAGCAATCAGCCCCAGCATTTT. Amino acid sequence: CASSPYSNQPQHF.

The chain carries TRBV11-3 and TRBJ2-3; a possible D gene is TRBD1 (6 bases). This CDR3 region has 13 residues. Germline V lookup: CDR1 SGHNT, CDR2 YENEEA. Trimming cost V 9 bases and J 1 base, with 11 bases left between them. CDR3 sequence (DNA): TGTGCCAGAAACAGGGTACGCACAGATACGCAGTATTTT. Its translation: CARNRVRTDTQYF.

The V call is TRBV3-1 (or the pseudogene TRBV3-2), the J call TRBJ1-2; 8 bases line up with TRBD1. Germline V lookup: CDR1 LGHDT, CDR2 YNNKEL (reference sequence). V lost 4 bases to trimming and J lost 7 bases; unmatched junction nucleotides: 5. The CDR3 runs 13 residues. The CDR3 region is CASSPGQATGYTF. The CDR3 DNA reads as TGTGCCAGCAGCCCGGGACAGGCAACTGGCTACACCTTC.

The chain links TRBV11-3 to TRBJ2-5, with 9 bases fitting TRBD2. Germline CDR1 and CDR2: SGHNT and YENEEA. CDR3 length: 16 residues. Unmatched junction bases numbered 9, after V lost 5 bases and J lost 2 bases. In DNA, the CDR3 is TGTGCCAGCAGCCGAGGGAAAGCGGGGGGACAAGAGACCCAGTACTTC. This gives the protein CASSRGKAGGQETQYF.

DNA of the CDR3: TGCGCCAGCAGCTTGGCAGCGGGGGGCATCCCGGAGACCCAGTACTTC. This codes for CASSLAAGGIPETQYF. V and J are TRBV5-1 and TRBJ2-5; 9 bases agree with TRBD2. The CDR3 loop spans 16 amino acids. Germline CDR1 is SGHRS and CDR2 is YFSETQ. V shed 0 bases and J 5 bases; nucleotides not matched to a gene: 8.

The rearrangement joins TRBV11-3 to TRBJ1-1; TRBD1 agrees at 10 bases. This CDR3 region has 15 residues. Germline CDR1 is SGHNT and CDR2 is YENEEA. The V and J ends lost 3 bases and 5 bases, in that order; junction bases with no gene match: 6. The CDR3 sequence is CASSFSTGGGTEAFF. CDR3 DNA sequence: TGTGCCAGCAGCTTTTCGACAGGGGGCGGTACTGAAGCTTTCTTT.

Here the CDR3 reads CASRGLSGNTIYF. The CDR3 DNA sequence: TGTGCCAGCAGGGGGCTGAGCGGAAACACCATATATTTT. The chain recombines TRBV6-5 with TRBJ1-3; weak D call: TRBD1 (5 bases). The CDR3 has 13 amino acids. V was shortened by 6 bases and J by 4 bases, with 10 bases between the two germline ends. Germline V gene lookup returns CDR1 MNHEY and CDR2 SVGAGI.